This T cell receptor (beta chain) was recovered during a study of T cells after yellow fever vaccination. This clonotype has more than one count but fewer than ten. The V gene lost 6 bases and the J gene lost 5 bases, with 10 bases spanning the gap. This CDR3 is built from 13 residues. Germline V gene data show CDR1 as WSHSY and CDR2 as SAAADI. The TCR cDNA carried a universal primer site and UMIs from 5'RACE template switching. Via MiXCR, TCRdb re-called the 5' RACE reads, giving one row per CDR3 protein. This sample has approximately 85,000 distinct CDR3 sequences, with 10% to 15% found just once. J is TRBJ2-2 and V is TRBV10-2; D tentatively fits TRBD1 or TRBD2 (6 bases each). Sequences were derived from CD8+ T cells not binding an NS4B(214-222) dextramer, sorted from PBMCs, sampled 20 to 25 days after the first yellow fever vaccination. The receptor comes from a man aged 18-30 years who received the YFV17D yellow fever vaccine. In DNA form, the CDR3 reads TGCGCCAGCAGGGGGGGCCAGACCGGGGAGCTGTTTTTT. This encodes CASRGGQTGELFF.